This record concerns one T cell receptor (beta chain) sequence. The antigen is unknown. This entry comes from a study of T cell responses to AZD1222 COVID-19 vaccine. Study-wide findings and caveats: Spike was spanned by vaccine-associated CD4 TCRs, which were dominant at 160-218 and 743-854. Unmutated variant regions are reportedly the target of nearly half of TCRs that are spike-specific. Clonal diversity was possibly underestimated; the donors were predominantly white British and more often female.

Measured with immunoSEQ multiplex PCR; TCRdb has only the in-frame clones, and not every one. In the table there are about 120,000 clones, approximately 90% of which are singletons. Sequences were derived from peripheral blood, sampled on day 0 of AZD1222 vaccination. The origin of this receptor is an adult in good health.

The CDR3 DNA reads as TGTGCCAGCAAAACAGGGGCTAACTATGGCTACACCTTC. Protein: CASKTGANYGYTF. The V and J genes are TRBV28 and TRBJ1-2, with 7 positions matching TRBD1. Germline V gene sequence: CDR1 MDHEN, CDR2 SYDVKM. The CDR3 contains 13 residues. Trimming removed 7 bases from V and 0 bases from J; junction bases left unmatched: 2.